What follows is one T cell receptor (beta chain) and its context. What it binds is not known. This record belongs to a study of T cell responses to AZD1222 COVID-19 vaccine. General observations from the study: Nearly half of unique spike-specific TCRs reportedly avoided B.1.351 and B.1.1.7 mutated regions. None of the repertoires were sampled until the peak T cell response had passed.

Germline V gene sequence: CDR1 SQVTM, CDR2 ANQGSEA. CDR3 length: 13 residues. V lost 5 bases and J lost 8, with 18 bases in between. The table came from immunoSEQ multiplex PCR; TCRdb's copy has only in-frame clones and leaves some out. The sample carries tens of thousands of clones, more than 75% recorded once. Sequencing was performed on peripheral blood, taken 28 days after the second AZD1222 dose. J is TRBJ1-2 and V is TRBV29-1; D gene ambiguous. This sequence originates from an adult who received the AZD1222 COVID-19 vaccine. Here the CDR3 DNA reads TGCAGCGTTTCGGAGTTTACCTCCAGGGGCTACACCTTC. Amino acid sequence: CSVSEFTSRGYTF.